This entry features one TCR beta chain sequence. The source of the sample is a study of blood T cell repertoires in COVID-19. The CDR3 totals 13 residues. Germline CDR1 LGHDT, CDR2 YNNKEL (reference sequence). The germline V and J ends were trimmed by 1 base and 4 bases, with 7 bases remaining between them. The protocol was immunoSEQ multiplex PCR, while the TCRdb copy is restricted to in-frame clones and leaves out a portion. The sample shows under 300,000 clones, approximately 83% of them seen only once. This sequence joins TRBV3-1 (or the pseudogene TRBV3-2) and TRBJ1-1; D might be TRBD1 (6 bases). The TCR originated in a man aged 25 to 40 who had recovered from COVID-19. The sequenced sample consisted of peripheral blood. Here the CDR3 reads CASSQGQATEAFF. CDR3 bases: TGTGCCAGCAGCCAAGGACAGGCCACTGAAGCTTTCTTT.